A selection of T cell receptor beta chains follows, all from one sample in a study of T-cell memory formation after mild COVID-19. TCRdb passed the 5' RACE reads through MiXCR, listing each CDR3 protein once. The sample includes under 250,000 distinct CDR3 sequences, 15% of them seen just once. The sequencing sample was made of PBMCs or a T cell subset sorted from them (not recorded which). Every receptor here comes from an adult woman who had mild COVID-19 (a few samples of this study predate the infection). Cell type and time point are not known. Both conserved end residues are part of each CDR3. Fields, in order: V gene, J gene, CDR3 protein.

TRBV15	TRBJ2-1	CATSRDLQEREQFF
TRBV12-3/TRBV12-4	TRBJ2-1	CASSPEAGGYNEQFF
TRBV4-1	TRBJ1-2	CASSQSPGRWNYGYTF
TRBV7-6	TRBJ2-3	CASSLRETSTDTQYF
TRBV7-3	TRBJ2-3	CASSSTSGRSDTQYF
TRBV30	TRBJ1-2	CAWSVGDTIGYTF
TRBV29-1	TRBJ2-1	CSVKSGTGVYEQFF
TRBV4-1	TRBJ1-1	CASSHAGTEAFF
TRBV29-1	TRBJ2-1	CSGGQDNEQFF
TRBV3-1	TRBJ1-1	CASSQVVTEAFF
TRBV6-2/TRBV6-3	TRBJ2-3	CASSRARNTQYF
TRBV7-9	TRBJ2-3	CASRANKGTDTQYF
TRBV30	TRBJ1-5	CAWSDWNSNQPQHF
TRBV7-2	TRBJ2-1	CASSLGGGGSYNEQFF
TRBV24-1	TRBJ2-3	CATSDFVGGSTDTQYF
TRBV11-2	TRBJ2-2	CASSYQGTGGELFF
TRBV29-1	TRBJ2-5	CSVEAGTAQETQYF
TRBV9	TRBJ2-3	CASSVSPSWAGRTDTQYF
TRBV4-1	TRBJ1-5	CASSQDRTHIEGLGQPQHF
TRBV11-1	TRBJ2-3	CASSYRTGGGDTQYF
TRBV28	TRBJ2-3	CASSPAIAGAVYTQYF
TRBV6-2/TRBV6-3	TRBJ2-5	CASSYSTKNRERETQYF
TRBV3-1	TRBJ2-2	CASSSGSRNTGELFF
TRBV9	TRBJ1-1	CASSVYPSGTEAFF
TRBV5-1	TRBJ2-5	CASSENTGQDVGTQYF
TRBV7-7	TRBJ1-6	CASSLAAETPLHF
TRBV7-9	TRBJ1-1	CASSPIPLNTEAFF